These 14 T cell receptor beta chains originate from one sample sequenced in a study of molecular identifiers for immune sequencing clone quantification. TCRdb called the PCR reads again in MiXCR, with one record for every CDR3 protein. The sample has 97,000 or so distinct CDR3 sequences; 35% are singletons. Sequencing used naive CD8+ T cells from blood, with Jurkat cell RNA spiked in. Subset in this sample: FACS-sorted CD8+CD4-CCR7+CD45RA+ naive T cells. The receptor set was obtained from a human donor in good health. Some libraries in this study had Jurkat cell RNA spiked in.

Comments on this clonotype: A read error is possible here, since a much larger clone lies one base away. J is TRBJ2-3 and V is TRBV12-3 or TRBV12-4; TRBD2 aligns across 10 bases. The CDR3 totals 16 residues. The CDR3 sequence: CASATPLAGEPDTLYF. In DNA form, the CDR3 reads TGTGCCAGCGCTACACCCCTAGCGGGAGAGCCAGATACGCTGTATTTT.

CDR3 DNA sequence: TGTGCCAGCTCACTAGGGATTTCTGGAAATACGCTCTATTTT. Its translation is CASSLGISGNTLYF. J is TRBJ1-3 and V is TRBV5-3; no firm D call. TRBV5-3 is an ORF, with its function uncertain. V lost 8 bases to trimming and J lost 16 bases, with 28 bases between them. This CDR3 is built from 14 residues.

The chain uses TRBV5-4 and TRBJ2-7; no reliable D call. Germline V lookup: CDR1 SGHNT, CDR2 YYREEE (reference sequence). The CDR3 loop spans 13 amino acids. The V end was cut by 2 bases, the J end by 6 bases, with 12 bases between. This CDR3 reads CASSFGRQSEQYF. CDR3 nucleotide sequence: TGTGCCAGCAGCTTTGGCAGGCAGTCCGAGCAGTACTTC.

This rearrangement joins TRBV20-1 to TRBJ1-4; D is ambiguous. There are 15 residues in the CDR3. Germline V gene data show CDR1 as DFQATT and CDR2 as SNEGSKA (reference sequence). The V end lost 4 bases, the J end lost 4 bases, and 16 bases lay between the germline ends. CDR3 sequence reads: CSAKGPRSGNEKLFF. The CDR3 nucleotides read TGCAGTGCTAAAGGCCCCCGGAGTGGTAATGAAAAACTGTTTTTT.

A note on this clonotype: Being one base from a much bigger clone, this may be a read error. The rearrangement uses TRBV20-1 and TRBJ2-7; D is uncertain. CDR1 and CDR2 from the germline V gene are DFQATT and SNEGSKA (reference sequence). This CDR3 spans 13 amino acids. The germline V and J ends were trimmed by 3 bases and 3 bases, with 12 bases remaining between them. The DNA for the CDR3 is TGCAGTGCTAGGGCCCATGCTGTCTACGAGCAGTACTTC. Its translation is CSARAHAVYEQYF.

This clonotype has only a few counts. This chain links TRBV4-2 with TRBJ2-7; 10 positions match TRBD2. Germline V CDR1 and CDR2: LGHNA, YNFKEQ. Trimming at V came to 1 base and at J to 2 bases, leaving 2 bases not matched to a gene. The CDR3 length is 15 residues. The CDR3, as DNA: TGTGCCAGCAGCCAAGGACTAGCGGGCACCTACGAGCAGTACTTC. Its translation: CASSQGLAGTYEQYF.

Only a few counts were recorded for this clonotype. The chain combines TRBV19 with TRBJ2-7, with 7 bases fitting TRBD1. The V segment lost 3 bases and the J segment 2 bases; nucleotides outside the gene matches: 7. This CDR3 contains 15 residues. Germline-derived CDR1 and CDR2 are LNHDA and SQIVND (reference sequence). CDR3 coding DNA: TGTGCCAGTAGTATTGGTCCCGGGACAGCCTACGAGCAGTACTTC. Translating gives CASSIGPGTAYEQYF.

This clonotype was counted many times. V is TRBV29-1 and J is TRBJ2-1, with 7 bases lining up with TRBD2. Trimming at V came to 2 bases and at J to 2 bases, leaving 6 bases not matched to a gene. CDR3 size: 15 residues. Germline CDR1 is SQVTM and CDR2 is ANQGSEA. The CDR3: CSVESLGLTYNEQFF. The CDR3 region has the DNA TGCAGCGTTGAATCCCTGGGACTAACCTACAATGAGCAGTTCTTC.

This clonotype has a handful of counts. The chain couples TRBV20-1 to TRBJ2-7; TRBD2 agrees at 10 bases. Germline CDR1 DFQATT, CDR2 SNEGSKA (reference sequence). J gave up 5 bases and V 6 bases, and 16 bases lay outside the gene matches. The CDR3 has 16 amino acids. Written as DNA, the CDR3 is TGCAGTGCCCCACCGTACCTAGCGGGAGCAGGGGACGAGCAGTACTTC. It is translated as CSAPPYLAGAGDEQYF.

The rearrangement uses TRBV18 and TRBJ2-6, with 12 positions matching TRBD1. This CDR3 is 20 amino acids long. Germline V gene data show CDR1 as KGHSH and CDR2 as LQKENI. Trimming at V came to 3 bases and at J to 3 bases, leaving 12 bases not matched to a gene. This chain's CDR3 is CASSPPPPGQGAVGANVLTF. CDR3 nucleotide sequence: TGTGCCAGCTCACCTCCCCCTCCGGGACAGGGGGCAGTTGGGGCCAACGTCCTGACTTTC.

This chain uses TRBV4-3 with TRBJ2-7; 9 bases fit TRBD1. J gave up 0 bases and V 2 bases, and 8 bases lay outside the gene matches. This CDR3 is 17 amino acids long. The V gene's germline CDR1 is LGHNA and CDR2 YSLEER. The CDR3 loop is CASSQYPDRGGSYEQYF. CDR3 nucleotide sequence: TGCGCCAGCAGCCAATACCCGGACAGGGGTGGCTCCTACGAGCAGTACTTC.

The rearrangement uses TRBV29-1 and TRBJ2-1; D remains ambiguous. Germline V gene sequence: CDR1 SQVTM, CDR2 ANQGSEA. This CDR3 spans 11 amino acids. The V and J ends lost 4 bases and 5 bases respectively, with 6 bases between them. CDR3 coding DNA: TGCAGCGTTGGGACGGACAATGAGCAGTTCTTC. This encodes CSVGTDNEQFF.

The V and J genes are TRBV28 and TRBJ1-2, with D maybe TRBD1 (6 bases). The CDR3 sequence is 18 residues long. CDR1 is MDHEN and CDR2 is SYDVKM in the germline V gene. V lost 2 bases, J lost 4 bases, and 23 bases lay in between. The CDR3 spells CASSLETQGKSSGYGYTF. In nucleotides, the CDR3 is TGTGCCAGCAGTTTAGAGACTCAGGGGAAAAGTAGCGGCTATGGCTACACCTTC.

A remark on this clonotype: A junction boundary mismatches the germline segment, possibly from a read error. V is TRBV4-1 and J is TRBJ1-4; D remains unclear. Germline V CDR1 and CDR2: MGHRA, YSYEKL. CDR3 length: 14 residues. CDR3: CASSHYQDWQKLIF. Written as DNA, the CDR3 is TGCGCCAGCAGCCATTACCAAGACTGGCAAAAACTGATTTTT.